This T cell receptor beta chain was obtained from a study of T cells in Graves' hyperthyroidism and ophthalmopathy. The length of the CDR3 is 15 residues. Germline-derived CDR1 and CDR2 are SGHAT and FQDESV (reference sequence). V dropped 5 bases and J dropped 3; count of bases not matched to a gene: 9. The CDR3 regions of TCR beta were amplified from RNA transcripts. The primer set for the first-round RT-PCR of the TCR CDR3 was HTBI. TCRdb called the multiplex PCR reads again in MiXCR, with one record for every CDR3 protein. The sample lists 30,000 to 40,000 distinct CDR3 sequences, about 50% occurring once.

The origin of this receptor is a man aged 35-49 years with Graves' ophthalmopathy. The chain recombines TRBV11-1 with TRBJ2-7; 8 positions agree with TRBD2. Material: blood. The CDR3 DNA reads TGTGCCAGCAGCCGAGCGGGAGCAACGGGCTACGAGCAGTACTTC. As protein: CASSRAGATGYEQYF.